This TCR beta chain was recovered during a study of CD8+CD57+ T cells in acquired aplastic anemia. Sequencing involved patients with CD8+CD57+ cell expansion previously shown by flow cytometry. TCR beta VDJ and CDR3 were profiled, and genomic DNA was the template. TCRdb re-analysed the reads in MiXCR, keeping a single row per CDR3 protein. Of 200,000 to 300,000 distinct CDR3 sequences listed, less than 85% are singletons. Sequencing was performed on sorted CD4+, CD8+, or CD8+CD57+ T cells (not recorded which) from PBMCs. The receptor's source is a human donor with aplastic anemia.

CDR3 protein: CASSLAGGQAFF. DNA for the CDR3: TGTGCCAGCAGCTTAGCGGGAGGTCAAGCTTTCTTT. The rearrangement uses TRBV11-3 and TRBJ1-1; D is unclear. Trimming took 1 base from V and 9 from J, leaving 9 bases between them. The germline CDR1 and CDR2 sequences are SGHNT and YENEEA. This CDR3 region has 12 residues.